The next 32 T cell receptor beta chains were all read from a single sample in a study of blood T cells in healthy people across ages. Next came a second PCR, run for about 6 to 12 cycles, which used a sample-barcoded 5' primer along with a J-beta primer mix. TCRdb reprocessed the 5' RACE reads via MiXCR and lists one record per CDR3 protein. This table holds almost 550,000 distinct CDR3 sequences, around 24% found once. This sample was also put to use in a study of T cells of mothers and their children.

The sample consisted of blood. The receptors come from a boy aged 5-17 years in good health.

The J gene is TRBJ1-1, the V gene TRBV5-1, with a tentative D call TRBD1 (5 bases). The CDR3 has 15 residues. Trimming removed 0 bases at V and 5 bases at J, with 14 bases between. The V gene's germline CDR1 is SGHRS and CDR2 YFSETQ. The CDR3 here is CASSLVVGRGTEAFF. CDR3 sequence (DNA): TGCGCCAGCAGCTTGGTTGTGGGGCGCGGGACTGAAGCTTTCTTT. The full variable domain, rest sourced from reference TRBV5-1 and TRBJ1-1, is KAGVTQTPRYLIKTRGQQVTLSCSPISGHRSVSWYQQTPGQGLQFLFEYFSETQRNKGNFPGRFSGRQFSNSRSEMNVSTLELGDSALYLCASSLVVGRGTEAFFGQGTRLTVV.

This sequence joins TRBV2 and TRBJ2-5; D is unresolved. The tail of the sequence fits TRBJ2-7 better, so the J call may be wrong. The CDR3 extends over 13 amino acids. CDR1 SNHLY and CDR2 FYNNEI come from the germline V gene. The CDR3 region has the DNA TGTGCCAGCAACGACCGCGGAAGTTACGAGCAGTACTTC. It specifies CASNDRGSYEQYF.

This clonotype was detected only a few times. This chain joins TRBV9 and TRBJ2-4; D might be TRBD1 (5 bases). Germline assignment: CDR1 SGDLS and CDR2 YYNGEE. V was trimmed by 3 bases and J by 9 bases, leaving 10 bases between them. The CDR3 runs to 12 residues. The CDR3 loop is CASSARVGIQYF. CDR3 coding DNA: TGTGCCAGCAGCGCCAGGGTAGGCATTCAGTACTTC.

This clonotype was detected only a few times. The chain is built from TRBV25-1 and TRBJ2-3; D may be TRBD2 (7 bases). V lost 6 bases to trimming and J lost 1 base, with 11 bases between them. The germline V gene encodes CDR1 MGHDK and CDR2 SYGVNS. The CDR3 sequence is 14 residues long. CDR3 residues: CASRRGAGTDTQYF. DNA for the CDR3: TGTGCCAGCAGACGGGGGGCTGGCACAGATACGCAGTATTTT.

This chain links TRBV6-5 with TRBJ1-1, with D perhaps TRBD1 (6 bases). Germline CDR1 is MNHEY and CDR2 is SVGAGI. V dropped 7 bases and J dropped 4 bases, with 16 bases sitting between them. There are 14 residues in the CDR3. The CDR3 DNA reads TGTGCCAGCATGGTAGAGGGGGGTGGCACTGAAGCTTTCTTT. This encodes CASMVEGGGTEAFF.

Notes on this clonotype: This clone may be a read error of a much larger clone one base away. This chain uses TRBV15 with TRBJ2-3, with 9 positions matching TRBD2. There are 16 residues in the CDR3. Germline V CDR1 and CDR2: LNHNV, YYDKDF (reference sequence). CDR3 DNA: TGTGCCACCAGCAGGACTAGCGGACAAGGGGCAGATATGCAGTATTTT. It is translated as CATSRTSGQGADMQYF.

This chain joins TRBV5-6 and TRBJ2-5; TRBD2 matches 13 bases. The DNA end is a closer match to TRBJ2-1, so the J assignment may be wrong. The CDR3 has 13 residues. CDR1 and CDR2 from the germline V gene are SGHDT and YYEEEE. CDR3 sequence (DNA): TGTGCCAGCAGCCGGACTAGCGGGAGAGGGCAGTTCTTC. Its protein is CASSRTSGRGQFF.

The rearrangement links TRBV29-1 to TRBJ1-4; TRBD1 matches 10 bases. V lost 7 bases to trimming and J lost 8 bases; unmatched junction nucleotides: 7. Per germline, CDR1 SQVTM and CDR2 ANQGSEA. The CDR3 has 13 amino acids. The CDR3: CSAATGGDEKLFF. The CDR3 nucleotides are TGCAGCGCCGCGACAGGGGGCGACGAAAAACTGTTTTTT.

As DNA, the CDR3 is TGTGCCAGCAGCCGAGGGACTAGCGGGACCTACGAGCAGTACTTC. Translation gives CASSRGTSGTYEQYF. The chain uses TRBV6-5 and TRBJ2-7, with TRBD2 identical over 13 bases. With V trimmed by 6 bases and J by 2 bases, 4 bases remained unmatched. CDR1 is MNHEY and CDR2 is SVGAGI in the germline V gene. The length of the CDR3 is 15 residues.

This chain uses TRBV7-2 with TRBJ2-7; D remains ambiguous. Germline assignment: CDR1 SGHTA and CDR2 FQGNSA. The V and J ends lost 2 bases and 2 bases respectively, with 13 bases between them. The CDR3 consists of 15 residues. The CDR3 coding sequence is TGTGCCAGCAGCTTAAGTACACAATTCGCCTACGAGCAGTACTTC. It translates to CASSLSTQFAYEQYF. The whole variable domain, remainder taken from reference TRBV7-2 and TRBJ2-7, is GAGVSQSPSNKVTEKGKDVELRCDPISGHTALYWYRQSLGQGLEFLIYFQGNSAPDKSGLPSDRFSAERTGGSVSTLTIQRTQQEDSAVYLCASSLSTQFAYEQYFGPGTRLTVT.

V gene TRBV6-5 combines with J gene TRBJ2-1, with TRBD2 matching 10 bases. Trimming cost V 4 bases and J 3 bases; bases outside gene matches: 9. CDR3 length: 17 amino acids. Germline CDR1 MNHEY, CDR2 SVGAGI. CDR3 coding DNA: TGTGCCAGCAGTTCCCCAAGCCTAGCGGGGGACTACAATGAGCAGTTCTTC. Translation gives CASSSPSLAGDYNEQFF.

This clonotype appeared many times. The chain couples TRBV7-2 to TRBJ2-7; possible D gene TRBD2, 5 bases. This CDR3 has 14 residues. V dropped 4 bases and J dropped 0 bases, with 10 bases sitting between them. Germline lookup yields CDR1 SGHTA and CDR2 FQGNSA. The CDR3: CASSSKLASYEQYF. CDR3 sequence (DNA): TGTGCCAGCAGCTCAAAGCTAGCCTCCTACGAGCAGTACTTC.

This rearrangement joins TRBV9 to TRBJ2-5; 8 bases map to TRBD2. The closer fit of TRBJ2-1 to the DNA end suggests the J call may be wrong. The CDR3 covers 15 residues. CDR1 is SGDLS, CDR2 YYNGEE, per germline. This CDR3 reads CASSVVPGGINEQFF. Here the CDR3 DNA reads TGTGCCAGCAGCGTAGTTCCGGGAGGGATCAATGAGCAGTTCTTC.

This clonotype was picked up one time. The chain has TRBV20-1 and TRBJ2-3; D ambiguous. Germline assignment: CDR1 DFQATT and CDR2 SNEGSKA (reference sequence). This CDR3 is 15 amino acids long. V was trimmed by 5 bases and J by 2 bases, leaving 17 bases between them. CDR3 sequence reads: CSAQSIGLHTDTQYF. DNA of the CDR3: TGCAGTGCTCAGTCTATCGGGCTTCACACAGATACGCAGTATTTT.

For this clonotype: Germline and junction disagree at one end, which may indicate a read error. The genes are TRBV7-9 and TRBJ2-5; TRBD1 is a possible D gene (5 bases). The CDR3 contains 16 residues. The germline V gene encodes CDR1 SEHNR and CDR2 FQNEAQ (reference sequence). The CDR3 DNA reads TGTGCCAGCAGCTTTTTCAAGTTCAGGGTATTGGAGACCCAGGACTTC. It encodes CASSFFKFRVLETQDF.

V usage is TRBV7-3 and J usage is TRBJ2-1, with D perhaps TRBD1 or TRBD2 (7 bases each). This CDR3 has 16 residues. V was cut by 1 base and J by 7 bases, with 17 bases left in between. Germline CDR1 is SGHTA and CDR2 is FQGTGA. The CDR3 nucleotides are TGTGCCAGCAGCTTAATCAGGGGGGGGGCGAGTAATGAGCAGTTCTTC. Protein: CASSLIRGGASNEQFF.

V gene TRBV7-2 combines with J gene TRBJ2-5; TRBD1 is a possible D gene (6 bases). The CDR3 covers 14 residues. Looked up from germline, CDR1 is SGHTA and CDR2 is FQGNSA. V lost 4 bases, J lost 2 bases, and 11 bases lay in between. The CDR3: CASSSVQGQETQYF. The CDR3 region has the DNA TGTGCCAGCAGCTCAGTACAGGGTCAAGAGACCCAGTACTTC.

The rearrangement links TRBV5-6 to TRBJ2-4; D could derive from TRBD1 or TRBD2 (5 bases each). Trimming shortened V by 4 bases and J by 0 bases, and 11 bases separated the two germline ends. This CDR3 has 15 amino acids. From germline, CDR1 is SGHDT and CDR2 YYEEEE. The chain's CDR3 is CASSAAGTAKNIQYF. CDR3 bases: TGTGCCAGCAGCGCGGCCGGGACAGCCAAAAACATTCAGTACTTC.

The gene calls are TRBV10-3 and TRBJ2-3, with 10 bases lining up with TRBD2. Germline-derived CDR1 and CDR2 are ENHRY and SYGVKD. This CDR3 contains 16 residues. Germline trimming cut 10 bases from V and 4 bases from J; bases unmatched to any gene: 14. The CDR3 protein is CATRSEGLAGADTQYF. The CDR3 DNA reads as TGTGCCACCCGATCGGAGGGGCTAGCGGGGGCAGATACGCAGTATTTT.

This chain uses TRBV29-1 with TRBJ1-1; D gene ambiguous. The CDR3 contains 13 residues. Trimming shortened V by 6 bases and J by 1 base, and 12 bases separated the two germline ends. The V gene's germline CDR1 is SQVTM and CDR2 ANQGSEA. This CDR3 is CSVAGTENTEAFF. The CDR3 region has the DNA TGCAGCGTCGCCGGCACAGAGAACACTGAAGCTTTCTTT. The whole variable domain, filled in from reference TRBV29-1 and TRBJ1-1, reads SAVISQKPSRDICQRGTSLTIQCQVDSQVTMMFWYRQQPGQSLTLIATANQGSEATYESGFVIDKFPISRPNLTFSTLTVSNMSPEDSSIYLCSVAGTENTEAFFGQGTRLTVV.

Regarding this clonotype: A junction boundary mismatches the germline segment, possibly from a read error. The chain uses TRBV28 and TRBJ2-4, with a tentative D call TRBD1 (6 bases). The CDR3 spans 15 residues. Germline CDR1 reads MDHEN; CDR2 reads SYDVKM. The CDR3 region is CASSLQGVAKNIQYF. The CDR3 DNA reads TGTGCCAGTAGTTTACAGGGTGTAGCCAAAAACATTCAGTACTTC. Full variable domain (rest looked up from reference TRBV28 and TRBJ2-4): DVKVTQSSRYLVKRTGEKVFLECVQDMDHENMFWYRQDPGLGLRLIYFSYDVKMKEKGDIPEGYSVSREKKERFSLILESASTNQTSMYLCASSLQGVAKNIQYFGAGTRLSVL.

This clonotype was observed a handful of times. The rearrangement joins TRBV2 to TRBJ2-7, with TRBD2 matching 9 bases. The CDR3 spans 15 residues. Losses at the gene ends were 5 bases for V and 1 base for J; bases not matched to a gene: 6. CDR1 and CDR2 (germline): SNHLY, FYNNEI. The CDR3 nucleotides are TGTGCCAGCAGTAGAGGACTAGCGACTTCCTACGAGCAGTACTTC. Protein product: CASSRGLATSYEQYF.

This clonotype has only a few counts. The chain has TRBV6-2 or TRBV6-3 and TRBJ2-5, with TRBD2 identical over 12 bases. The end of the DNA aligns better with TRBJ2-7, so the J call may be wrong. Germline V gene data show CDR1 as MNHEY and CDR2 as SVGEGT. The CDR3 length is 16 residues. The CDR3 sequence: CASSSPGLAGTYEQYF. The CDR3 nucleotides read TGTGCCAGCAGTTCCCCCGGACTAGCGGGAACCTACGAGCAGTACTTC.

The rearrangement uses TRBV5-1 and TRBJ2-1, with D perhaps TRBD2 (6 bases). The CDR3 is made up of 15 amino acids. Germline-derived CDR1 and CDR2 are SGHRS and YFSETQ. V was shortened by 0 bases and J by 9 bases, with 16 bases between the two germline ends. CDR3 residues: CASSLEGDSRGEQFF. The CDR3 DNA follows: TGCGCCAGCAGCTTGGAAGGGGACTCGCGGGGTGAGCAGTTCTTC.

The chain links TRBV7-9 to TRBJ1-1; D is unresolved. Trimming left V 3 bases short and J 8 bases short, with 13 bases between. The CDR3 runs 13 residues. Germline assignment: CDR1 SEHNR and CDR2 FQNEAQ (reference sequence). The CDR3 loop is CASSFPRTAEAFF. In DNA, the CDR3 is TGTGCCAGCAGCTTCCCGAGGACGGCGGAAGCTTTCTTT.

This clonotype was counted a few times. J is TRBJ1-5 and V is TRBV20-1; tentative D call: TRBD1 (6 bases). The germline V and J ends were trimmed by 3 bases and 4 bases, with 10 bases remaining between them. The CDR3 spans 13 residues. Per the germline V gene, CDR1 is DFQATT and CDR2 is SNEGSKA (reference sequence). CDR3 DNA: TGCAGTGCTAGGTCGACAGGAAATCAGCCCCAGCATTTT. Its protein is CSARSTGNQPQHF.

The chain joins TRBV18 to TRBJ2-3; 8 bases align to TRBD1. The J segment lost 1 base and the V segment lost 3 bases, leaving 9 bases of the junction unmatched. This CDR3 comprises 17 residues. Per the germline V gene, CDR1 is KGHSH and CDR2 is LQKENI. The CDR3 sequence: CASSPRMTGVRTDTQYF. Written as DNA, the CDR3 is TGTGCCAGCTCACCGCGAATGACAGGGGTCCGCACAGATACGCAGTATTTT.

This clonotype was found a few times. The genes are TRBV29-1 and TRBJ1-2; TRBD1 matches at 8 bases. The length of the CDR3 is 16 residues. Per the germline V gene, CDR1 is SQVTM and CDR2 is ANQGSEA. Unmatched junction bases numbered 11, after V lost 0 bases and J lost 5 bases. Here the CDR3 reads CSVEDKAGGLIYGYTF. CDR3 sequence (DNA): TGCAGCGTTGAAGATAAGGCAGGGGGCCTGATATATGGCTACACCTTC. The variable domain in full, completed from reference TRBV29-1 and TRBJ1-2, reads SAVISQKPSRDICQRGTSLTIQCQVDSQVTMMFWYRQQPGQSLTLIATANQGSEATYESGFVIDKFPISRPNLTFSTLTVSNMSPEDSSIYLCSVEDKAGGLIYGYTFGSGTRLTVV.

This rearrangement joins TRBV20-1 to TRBJ2-2; unclear D gene. Trimming removed 3 bases at V and 7 bases at J, with 15 bases between. CDR1 and CDR2 from the germline V gene are DFQATT and SNEGSKA (reference sequence). The CDR3 extends over 14 amino acids. For the CDR3, the DNA is TGCAGTGCTAGGCAGACTCTTGGAATCGGGGAGCTGTTTTTT. Protein sequence: CSARQTLGIGELFF.

V and J are TRBV13 and TRBJ2-3, with D tentatively TRBD1 (5 bases). This CDR3 contains 17 residues. V was clipped by 5 bases and J by 2 bases, with 20 bases between them. From germline, CDR1 is PRHDT and CDR2 FYEKMQ (reference sequence). Here the CDR3 DNA reads TGTGCCAGCAGCAACCGTTATAGGGCAGGGATCACAGATACGCAGTATTTT. Its protein product is CASSNRYRAGITDTQYF.

The chain couples TRBV5-1 to TRBJ2-2, with 10 positions matching TRBD1. Germline CDR1 reads SGHRS; CDR2 reads YFSETQ. V lost 2 bases and J lost 6; bases outside the gene matches: 4. This CDR3 is built from 15 residues. CDR3: CASSFGTGEAGELFF. For the CDR3, the DNA is TGCGCCAGCAGCTTTGGGACAGGGGAAGCCGGGGAGCTGTTTTTT.

This clonotype showed up just a few times. In DNA form, the CDR3 reads TGTGCCAGCAGCTTATCGGCAGGGGGGAACAATGAGCAGTTCTTC. It translates to CASSLSAGGNNEQFF. The chain is built from TRBV7-9 and TRBJ2-1; perhaps TRBD1 as D (7 bases). Germline V gives CDR1 SEHNR, CDR2 FQNEAQ (reference sequence). The CDR3 extends over 15 amino acids. Trimming removed 2 bases at V and 5 bases at J, with 13 bases between. The full variable domain, with the rest looked up from reference TRBV7-9 and TRBJ2-1, is DTGVSQNPRHKITKRGQNVTFRCDPISEHNRLYWYRQTLGQGPEFLTYFQNEAQLEKSRLLSDRFSAERPKGSFSTLEIQRTEQGDSAMYLCASSLSAGGNNEQFFGPGTRLTVL.